This T cell receptor (beta chain) was obtained from a study of cytomegalovirus exposure and HLA in healthy donors. Study-wide findings and caveats: Immune exposure was documented only through CMV serostatus. An apparent linkage of common viral pathogens to several of the most significant clusters emerged in a later analysis.

CDR3 length: 15 amino acids. V trimming: 4 bases; J trimming: 7 bases; junction bases outside the gene matches: 7. Germline CDR1 is GTSNPN and CDR2 is SVGIG (reference sequence). PCR used 60 Vbeta primers and 13 Jbeta primers. Only in-frame clones appear in the TCRdb table, and some are missing; sequencing was by immunoSEQ multiplex PCR. Here the sample spans 90,000 to 100,000 clones, around 68% being singletons. About this clone: Its antigen is as yet unknown.

The sequenced sample consisted of PBMCs. The clonotype originates from a female donor in good health and CMV-seronegative. The chain uses TRBV30 and TRBJ2-2; 12 bases are shared with TRBD2. The CDR3 loop reads CAWKHGLAGYGELFF. For the CDR3, the DNA is TGTGCCTGGAAACACGGACTAGCGGGATACGGGGAGCTGTTTTTT.